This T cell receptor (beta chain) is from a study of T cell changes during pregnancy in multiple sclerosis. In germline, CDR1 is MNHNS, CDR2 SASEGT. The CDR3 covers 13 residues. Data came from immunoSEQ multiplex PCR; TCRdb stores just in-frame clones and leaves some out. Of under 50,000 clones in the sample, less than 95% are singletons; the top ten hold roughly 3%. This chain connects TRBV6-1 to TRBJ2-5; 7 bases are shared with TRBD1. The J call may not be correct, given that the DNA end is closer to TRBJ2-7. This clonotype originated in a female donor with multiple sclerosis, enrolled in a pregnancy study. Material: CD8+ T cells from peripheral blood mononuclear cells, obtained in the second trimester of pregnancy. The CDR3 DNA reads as TGTGCCAGCAGATACAGGGGATACTACGAGCAGTACTTC. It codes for CASRYRGYYEQYF.